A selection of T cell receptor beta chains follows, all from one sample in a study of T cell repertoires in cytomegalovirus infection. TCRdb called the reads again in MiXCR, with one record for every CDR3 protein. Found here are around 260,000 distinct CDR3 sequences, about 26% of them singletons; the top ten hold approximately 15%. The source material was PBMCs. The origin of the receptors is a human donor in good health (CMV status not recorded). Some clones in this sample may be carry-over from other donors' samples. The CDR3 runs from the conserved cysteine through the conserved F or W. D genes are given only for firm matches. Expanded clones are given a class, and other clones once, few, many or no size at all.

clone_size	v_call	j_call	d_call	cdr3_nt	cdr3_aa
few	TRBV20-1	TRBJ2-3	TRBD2	TGCAGTTCCTTTAGCGGGATTAAAACAGATACGCAGTATTTT	CSSFSGIKTDTQYF
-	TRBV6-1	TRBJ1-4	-	TGTGCCAGCACCGCCGCCGGCACAGAAAAACTGTTTTTT	CASTAAGTEKLFF
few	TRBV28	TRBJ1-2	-	TGTGCCAGCAGGGTGAGCAGGGGTGAAGGCTACACCTTC	CASRVSRGEGYTF
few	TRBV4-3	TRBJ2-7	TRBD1	TGCGCCAGCAGCCTCGGACAGGGGGGATCCTACGAGCAGTACTTC	CASSLGQGGSYEQYF
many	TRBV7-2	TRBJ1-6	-	TGTGCCAGCAGCCCCGTTTATGATTCACCCCTCCACTTT	CASSPVYDSPLHF
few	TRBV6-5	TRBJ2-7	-	TGTGCCAGCAGCCTCGGCGGGCGGCCCTCCTACGAGCAGTACTTC	CASSLGGRPSYEQYF
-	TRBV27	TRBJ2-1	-	TGTGCCAGCAGTTTACAAGCGGCCCCCTACAATGAGCAGTTCTTC	CASSLQAAPYNEQFF
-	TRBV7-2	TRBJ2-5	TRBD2	TGTGCCAGCAGCTCAGGGCCCGGGACTAGCGGGATCAGGGAGACCCAGTACTTC	CASSSGPGTSGIRETQYF
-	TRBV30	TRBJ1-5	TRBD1	TGTGCCTGGGCAACTGGTGGACAGGGCAATCAGCCCCAGCATTTT	CAWATGGQGNQPQHF
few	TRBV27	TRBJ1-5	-	TGTGCCAGCAGCGGACACTATAGCAATCAGCCCCAGCATTTT	CASSGHYSNQPQHF
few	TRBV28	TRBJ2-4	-	TGTGCCAGCAGCCCCCCCCCGGACGGAGGGATTCAGTACTTC	CASSPPPDGGIQYF
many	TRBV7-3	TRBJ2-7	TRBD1	TGTGCCAGCAGCTTAAGCAGGACAGGGGACACCTACGAGCAGTACTTC	CASSLSRTGDTYEQYF
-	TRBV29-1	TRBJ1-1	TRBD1	TGCAGCGTTGCGACAGGGTACACTGAAGCTTTCTTT	CSVATGYTEAFF
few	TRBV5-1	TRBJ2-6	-	TGCGCCAGCAGCTTGGTTCCCTCAGGGGGGGGCTCTGGGGCCAACGTCCTGACTTTC	CASSLVPSGGGSGANVLTF
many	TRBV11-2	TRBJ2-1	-	TGTGCCAGCAGACCCGAGGTGCATGAGCAGTTCTTC	CASRPEVHEQFF
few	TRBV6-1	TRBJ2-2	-	TGTGCCAGCAACACTCTTAACACCGGGGAGCTGTTTTTT	CASNTLNTGELFF
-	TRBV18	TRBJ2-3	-	TGTGCCAGCTCACCTATTGGGACTCCAGATACGCAGTATTTT	CASSPIGTPDTQYF
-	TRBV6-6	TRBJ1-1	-	TGTGCCAGCAGTTACTCGATCGGGGGGCTAACTTTCTTT	CASSYSIGGLTFF
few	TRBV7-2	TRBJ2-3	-	TGTGCCAGCAGCGAGTACCGCACAGATACGCAGTATTTT	CASSEYRTDTQYF
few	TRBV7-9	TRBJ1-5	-	TGTGCCAGCAGCAACAACAATCAGCCCCAGCATTTT	CASSNNNQPQHF
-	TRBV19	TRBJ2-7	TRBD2	TGTGCCAGTAGTATGGACTGGGCGGGAGGACAGGAGCAGTACTTC	CASSMDWAGGQEQYF
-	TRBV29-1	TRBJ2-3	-	TGCAGCGTTCTACAGCCAGATACGCAGTATTTT	CSVLQPDTQYF
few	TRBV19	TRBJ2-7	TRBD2	TGTGCCAGTCGCCTAGCGGGAGTCTCCGAGCAGTACTTC	CASRLAGVSEQYF
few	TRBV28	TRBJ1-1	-	TGTGCCAGCAGTTTACTTAGAACTGAAGCTTTCTTT	CASSLLRTEAFF
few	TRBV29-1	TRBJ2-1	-	TGCAGCGTTGACAGTGGTAGCGCGGCTTACAATGAGCAGTTCTTC	CSVDSGSAAYNEQFF
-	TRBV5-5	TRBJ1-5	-	TGTGCCAGCAGCGCGGGCGGGGGTAATCAGCCCCAGCATTTT	CASSAGGGNQPQHF
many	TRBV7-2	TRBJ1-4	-	TGTGCCAGCAGCTTGACCGACAGGCGGGGTGAAAAACTGTTTTTT	CASSLTDRRGEKLFF
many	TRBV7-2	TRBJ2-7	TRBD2	TGTGCCAGCAGCCCAAGGACTAGCGCATCCTACGAGCAGTACTTC	CASSPRTSASYEQYF
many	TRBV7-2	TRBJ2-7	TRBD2	TGTGCCAGCAGGTCCGGGACTAGCGGGGAGCCGCCTCCCTACGAGCAGTACTTC	CASRSGTSGEPPPYEQYF
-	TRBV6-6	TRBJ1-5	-	TGTGCCAGCAGTTACTCGGGCCAAAACACGAATCAGCCCCAGCATTTT	CASSYSGQNTNQPQHF
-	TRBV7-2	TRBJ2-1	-	TGTGCCAGCAGCTCTAGTGGGGGGCGTAGCGATGAGCAGTTCTTC	CASSSSGGRSDEQFF
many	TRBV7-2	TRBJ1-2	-	TGTGCCAGCAGCTACCTTTCGGGGGCCTATGGCTACACCTTC	CASSYLSGAYGYTF
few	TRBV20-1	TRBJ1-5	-	TGCAGTGCGGTCCAGGGGAGCAATCAGCCCCAGCATTTT	CSAVQGSNQPQHF
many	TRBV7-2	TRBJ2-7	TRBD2	TGTGCCAGCAGCAGAGCGGCTAGCGGGAGATATAGCGAGCAGTACTTC	CASSRAASGRYSEQYF
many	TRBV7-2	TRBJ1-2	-	TGTGCCAGCAGCCCGACGCAGGGAGGGATTGGCTACACCTTC	CASSPTQGGIGYTF
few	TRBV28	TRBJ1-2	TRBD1	TGTGCCAGCAGTTTGCTAGTAGGGACAGGGGGTAATGGCTACACCTTC	CASSLLVGTGGNGYTF
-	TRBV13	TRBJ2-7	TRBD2	TGTGCCAGCAGCCTCGAGCGGGGCGAGCAGTACTTC	CASSLERGEQYF
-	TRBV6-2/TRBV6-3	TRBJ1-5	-	TGTGCCAGCAGTTACCGGAGTGGCTTTCGGCCCCAGCATTTT	CASSYRSGFRPQHF
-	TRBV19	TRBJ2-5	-	TGTGCCAGTAGTATAAGATCCCAGAGAACGTACCAAGAGACCCAGTACTTC	CASSIRSQRTYQETQYF
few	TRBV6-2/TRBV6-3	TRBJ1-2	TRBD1	TGTGCCAGCAGGCGCACCGGGACAGTGGATCATGGCTACACCTTC	CASRRTGTVDHGYTF
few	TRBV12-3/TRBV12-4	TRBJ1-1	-	TGTGCCAGCAGTTTAGAGGGATCCAACACTGAAGCTTTCTTT	CASSLEGSNTEAFF
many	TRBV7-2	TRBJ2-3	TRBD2	TGTGCCAGCAGCTTAGCCCCCGGACTAGCGGGGCCAAATTTT	CASSLAPGLAGPNF
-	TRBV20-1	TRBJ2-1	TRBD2	TGCAGTGCTCCAGGGACTAGCGGGAGGGATTACTCCTACAATGAGCAGTTCTTC	CSAPGTSGRDYSYNEQFF
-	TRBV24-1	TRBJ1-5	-	TGTGCCACCAGTGAGTATCCCGGGGCCAATCAGCCCCAGCATTTT	CATSEYPGANQPQHF
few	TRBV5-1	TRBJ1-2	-	TGCGCCAGCAGCTTGGGCACAGGGATACTTGGCTACACCTTC	CASSLGTGILGYTF
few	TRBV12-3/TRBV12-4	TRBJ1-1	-	TGTGCCGGTAAGGGACGGAGGAGCACTGAAGCTTTCTTT	CAGKGRRSTEAFF
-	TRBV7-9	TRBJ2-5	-	TGTGCCAGCAGCGTACAGGGCGATCCCCGAGAGACCCAGTACTTC	CASSVQGDPRETQYF
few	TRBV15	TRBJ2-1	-	TGTGCCACCAGCAGGGAGAGGTTTGGTCATGAGCAGTTCTTC	CATSRERFGHEQFF
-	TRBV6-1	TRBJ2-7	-	TGTGCCAGCACCACTCCGTGGGGGGTACGCGACGAGCAGTACTTC	CASTTPWGVRDEQYF
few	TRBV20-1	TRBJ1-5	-	TGCAGTGCTAGAGTCCGACTGAGCAATCAGCCCCAGCATTTT	CSARVRLSNQPQHF